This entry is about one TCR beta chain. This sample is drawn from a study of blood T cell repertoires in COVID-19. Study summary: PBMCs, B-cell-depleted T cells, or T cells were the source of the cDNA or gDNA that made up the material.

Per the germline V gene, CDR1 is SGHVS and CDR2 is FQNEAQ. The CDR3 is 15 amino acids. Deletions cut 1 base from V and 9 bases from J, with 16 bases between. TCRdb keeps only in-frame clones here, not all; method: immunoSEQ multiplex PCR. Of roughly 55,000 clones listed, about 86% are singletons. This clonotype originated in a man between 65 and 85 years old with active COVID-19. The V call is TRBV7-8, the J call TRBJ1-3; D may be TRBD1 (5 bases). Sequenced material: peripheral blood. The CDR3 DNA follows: TGTGCCAGCAGCTTAGGACAGTCCCCGGTCGGCACCATATATTTT. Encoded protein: CASSLGQSPVGTIYF. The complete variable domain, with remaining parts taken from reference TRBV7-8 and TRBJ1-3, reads GAGVSQSPRYKVAKRGQDVALRCDPISGHVSLFWYQQALGQGPEFLTYFQNEAQLDKSGLPSDRFFAERPEGSVSTLKIQRTQQEDSAVYLCASSLGQSPVGTIYFGEGSWLTVV.